This T cell receptor beta chain was recovered during a study of blood T cells in healthy people across ages. Study-level results: Observed TCR beta diversity per million T cells went down as age went up. This fall followed a roughly linear course with age.

The use of a sample-barcoded 5' primer and a J-beta primer mix characterized a second PCR of about 6 to 12 cycles. Tags on each cDNA molecule came from a template-switch adaptor with 12 random nucleotides. TCRdb analysed the 5' RACE reads with MiXCR anew, one entry per CDR3 protein. The table records about 380,000 distinct CDR3 sequences, 52% of them present only once. Points on this clonotype: Antigen: not known.

This CDR3 spans 12 amino acids. CDR1 SGHVS and CDR2 FQNEAQ come from the germline V gene. The chain combines TRBV7-8 with TRBJ2-7, with unresolved D. TRBJ2-5 matches the DNA end more closely, so the J call is doubtful. Sequencing input: blood. This TCR derives from a man aged 55 to 69 in good health. CDR3 in amino acids: CASSLGSETQYF. CDR3 DNA: TGTGCCAGCAGCTTGGGTTCCGAGACCCAGTACTTC.